These 20 T cell receptor beta chains were all obtained from the same sample, sequenced in a study of blood T cell repertoires in COVID-19. This table comes from immunoSEQ multiplex PCR, and its TCRdb copy is limited to in-frame clones, with some not included. The sample shows a few hundred thousand clones, approximately 81% of them seen only once. Sequenced: peripheral blood. The receptor source for this set is a man aged 60-69 years with acute or convalescent COVID-19.

This chain links TRBV18 with TRBJ1-1, with 7 nucleotides matching TRBD1. CDR3 length: 15 amino acids. From germline, CDR1 is KGHSH and CDR2 LQKENI. Trimming cost V 8 bases and J 1 base; bases outside gene matches: 10. The DNA for the CDR3 is TGTGCCAGCACACTTTCGGGACAGAAGAACACTGAAGCTTTCTTT. Protein: CASTLSGQKNTEAFF.

The chain employs TRBV6-5 and TRBJ1-5; 7 positions agree with TRBD1. CDR1 is MNHEY, CDR2 SVGAGI, per germline. The V segment lost 5 bases and the J segment 6 bases; nucleotides outside the gene matches: 7. This CDR3 has 14 residues. CDR3 residues: CASSLGGRSQPQHF. In DNA form, the CDR3 reads TGTGCCAGCAGTCTAGGGGGCAGGAGTCAGCCCCAGCATTTT.

V and J are TRBV9 and TRBJ2-3; D possibly corresponds to TRBD2 (5 bases). This CDR3 has 17 residues. Trimming pared 8 bases from V and 5 bases from J, leaving 27 bases between. The germline V gene has CDR1 SGDLS and CDR2 YYNGEE. The DNA of the CDR3 is TGTGCCAGTGGGTTATTCGGGGATCCCGGTTCGGGAGATACGCAGTATTTT. The encoded protein is CASGLFGDPGSGDTQYF.

The CDR3 DNA follows: TGTGCCAGCAGCGCCGGACTAGCCGCTGGGGATACGCAGTATTTT. Translated: CASSAGLAAGDTQYF. The chain is built from TRBV5-6 and TRBJ2-3; TRBD2 agrees at 8 bases. V dropped 4 bases and J dropped 6; count of bases not matched to a gene: 10. The CDR3 is made up of 15 amino acids. Germline V lookup: CDR1 SGHDT, CDR2 YYEEEE. Looking up the rest from reference TRBV5-6 and TRBJ2-3 gives the full variable domain: DAGVTQSPTHLIKTRGQQVTLRCSPKSGHDTVSWYQQALGQGPQFIFQYYEEEERQRGNFPDRFSGHQFPNYSSELNVNALLLGDSALYLCASSAGLAAGDTQYFGPGTRLTVL.

The gene calls are TRBV10-3 and TRBJ1-6, with TRBD1 matching 9 bases. V lost 5 bases, J lost 5 bases, and 4 bases stayed unmatched. Germline V gene lookup returns CDR1 ENHRY and CDR2 SYGVKD. This CDR3 is built from 15 residues. The CDR3 spells CAISFGQGNNSPLHF. CDR3 DNA: TGTGCCATCAGTTTCGGACAGGGGAATAATTCACCCCTCCACTTT.

V gene TRBV6-1 combines with J gene TRBJ2-5; TRBD1 matches 7 bases. The V gene's germline CDR1 is MNHNS and CDR2 SASEGT. This CDR3 is built from 11 residues. V trimming: 6 bases; J trimming: 12 bases; junction bases outside the gene matches: 7. In DNA, the CDR3 is TGTGCCAGCAGGTCCCCCGGGACAGAGTACTTC. Amino acids: CASRSPGTEYF.

The chain combines TRBV6-1 with TRBJ1-1, with 8 bases aligning to TRBD1. V gave up 4 bases and J gave up 0 bases; unmatched junction bases: 10. The CDR3 runs to 17 residues. CDR1 and CDR2 (germline): MNHNS, SASEGT. CDR3 loop: CASSALRTGSMNTEAFF. Here the CDR3 DNA reads TGTGCCAGCAGTGCGCTTCGGACAGGGTCTATGAACACTGAAGCTTTCTTT.

The chain uses TRBV6-1 and TRBJ1-5; tentatively, D is TRBD1 (5 bases). The V gene's germline CDR1 is MNHNS and CDR2 SASEGT. V lost 3 bases and J 7 bases, leaving 25 bases between the germline ends. The CDR3 is made up of 18 amino acids. CDR3 sequence reads: CASSDAIPWQGGYQPQHF. CDR3 DNA sequence: TGTGCCAGCAGTGACGCGATCCCTTGGCAGGGAGGCTACCAGCCCCAGCATTTT.

The chain combines TRBV6-2 or TRBV6-3 with TRBJ1-1; D is perhaps TRBD1 (5 bases). CDR3 length equals 13 residues. V lost 5 bases to trimming and J lost 1 base, with 8 bases between them. In germline, CDR1 is MNHEY, CDR2 SVGEGT. CDR3 bases: TGTGCCAGCAGTCCGCAGGGGAACACTGAAGCTTTCTTT. Protein product: CASSPQGNTEAFF.

The rearrangement joins TRBV11-2 to TRBJ2-5; D perhaps matches TRBD2 (7 bases). The CDR3 is 14 residues long. Trimming pared 5 bases from V and 5 bases from J, leaving 15 bases between. The germline V gene encodes CDR1 SGHAT and CDR2 FQNNGV. The DNA of the CDR3 is TGTGCCAGCAGCCCCGGGGGGCCGAAGGAGACCCAGTACTTC. Its translation is CASSPGGPKETQYF.

The rearrangement links TRBV27 to TRBJ1-4; D uncertain. Looked up from germline, CDR1 is MNHEY and CDR2 is SMNVEV (reference sequence). V lost 4 bases and J lost 4, with 13 bases in between. This CDR3 comprises 15 residues. The CDR3 reads CASSSPGEGNEKLFF. The CDR3 DNA is TGTGCCAGCAGTTCGCCGGGTGAGGGTAATGAAAAACTGTTTTTT.

The chain is built from TRBV11-3 and TRBJ2-7; 10 bases match TRBD2. This CDR3 has 15 residues. Trimming at V came to 6 bases and at J to 4 bases, leaving 9 bases not matched to a gene. Germline V lookup: CDR1 SGHNT, CDR2 YENEEA. The CDR3: CASSQASGGFYEQYF. CDR3 sequence (DNA): TGTGCCAGCAGTCAGGCTAGCGGGGGATTTTACGAGCAGTACTTC.

V usage is TRBV5-6 and J usage is TRBJ1-6; D may be TRBD1 (6 bases). This CDR3 contains 15 residues. Trimming removed 0 bases at V and 7 bases at J, with 11 bases between. CDR1 is SGHDT and CDR2 is YYEEEE in the germline V gene. The CDR3 region has the DNA TGTGCCAGCAGCTTGGGACAGGCTTGGAATTCACCCCTCCACTTT. Protein: CASSLGQAWNSPLHF.

The chain has TRBV19 and TRBJ1-5; D unclear. The germline CDR1 and CDR2 sequences are LNHDA and SQIVND (reference sequence). CDR3 length equals 15 residues. The V end was cut by 4 bases, the J end by 5 bases, with 15 bases between. CDR3 sequence reads: CASSTLSTFDQPQHF. The CDR3 coding sequence is TGTGCCAGTAGTACCTTGAGCACGTTCGATCAGCCCCAGCATTTT.

The table lists this clone with a few counts. V gene TRBV6-5 combines with J gene TRBJ1-1; TRBD1 matches 9 bases. CDR3 length: 14 amino acids. Germline V CDR1 and CDR2: MNHEY, SVGAGI. Trimming cost V 5 bases and J 2 bases; bases outside gene matches: 3. CDR3 in amino acids: CASSPDRGNTEAFF. The CDR3 coding sequence is TGTGCCAGCAGTCCGGACAGGGGAAACACTGAAGCTTTCTTT.

The chain combines TRBV6-5 with TRBJ2-5, with a possible D match to TRBD1 (7 bases). The CDR3 length is 16 residues. Germline CDR1 MNHEY, CDR2 SVGAGI. Trimming left V 0 bases short and J 9 bases short, with 20 bases between. The CDR3 sequence is CASSYSRQGGETAQYF. CDR3 DNA: TGTGCCAGCAGTTACTCGAGACAGGGCGGGGAAACGGCCCAGTACTTC.

CDR3 amino acids: CASSFSSPGQANRMNTGELFF. Written as DNA, the CDR3 is TGTGCCAGCAGTTTTTCTTCCCCGGGACAAGCAAACCGGATGAACACCGGGGAGCTGTTTTTT. The rearrangement uses TRBV28 and TRBJ2-2; a possible D gene is TRBD1 (6 bases). Germline CDR1 is MDHEN and CDR2 is SYDVKM. The CDR3 loop spans 21 amino acids. V shed 3 bases and J shed 1 base, with 27 bases lying between them.

The J gene is TRBJ2-3, the V gene TRBV7-9; TRBD2 aligns across 13 bases. This CDR3 is built from 18 residues. V gave up 3 bases and J gave up 6 bases; unmatched junction bases: 12. CDR1 SEHNR and CDR2 FQNEAQ come from the germline V gene (reference sequence). As DNA, the CDR3 is TGTGCCAGCAGCTTTTTTCCTGGACTAGCGGGAGCGTCGGATACGCAGTATTTT. Residues: CASSFFPGLAGASDTQYF.

The rearrangement joins TRBV6-6 to TRBJ1-1, with D possibly TRBD1 on 5 matching bases. Germline V lookup: CDR1 MNHNY, CDR2 SVGAGI (reference sequence). The V gene lost 2 bases and the J gene lost 4 bases, with 14 bases spanning the gap. This CDR3 is built from 15 residues. As DNA, the CDR3 is TGTGCCAGCAGTTACCAGTTTAGGGGTGGCACTGAAGCTTTCTTT. It codes for CASSYQFRGGTEAFF.

The chain carries TRBV7-8 and TRBJ2-4; TRBD1 matches 10 bases. Trimming cost V 0 bases and J 9 bases; bases outside gene matches: 11. Germline values: CDR1 SGHVS, CDR2 FQNEAQ. This CDR3 contains 17 residues. The CDR3 DNA sequence: TGTGCCAGCAGCTTAGCCGGGACAGGGGTCCTTCGAGTCATTCAGTACTTC. Translation gives CASSLAGTGVLRVIQYF. The full variable domain, rest sourced from reference TRBV7-8 and TRBJ2-4, is GAGVSQSPRYKVAKRGQDVALRCDPISGHVSLFWYQQALGQGPEFLTYFQNEAQLDKSGLPSDRFFAERPEGSVSTLKIQRTQQEDSAVYLCASSLAGTGVLRVIQYFGAGTRLSVL.